A selection of T cell receptor beta chains follows, all from one sample in a study of shared clonotypes between healthy human individuals. TCRdb's table, derived via immunoSEQ multiplex PCR, lists solely in-frame clones and lacks some. The table has 2.3 million or so clones, approximately 93% seen once; the top ten hold 0.35% to 0.45%. Specimen: naive CD4+ T cells from PBMCs. Receptors were obtained from a man aged 18 to 29 in good health. Some clones in this sample may be carry-over from other donors' samples. Both conserved end residues are part of each CDR3. A D gene is named only where the DNA matches it firmly. A clone size is listed for some rows: how often the clone was seen (once, few, many), or a class if it is expanded.

cdr3_aa | cdr3_nt | j_call | clone_size | v_call | d_call
CASSSPPGTSAIYEQYF | TGTGCCAGTAGTTCCCCCCCAGGGACTAGCGCGATCTACGAGCAGTACTTC | TRBJ2-7 | . | TRBV19 | TRBD2
CASSSPGGGRLAEQYF | TGTGCCAGCAGCTCACCCGGGGGCGGGAGGTTGGCCGAGCAGTACTTC | TRBJ2-7 | . | TRBV6-6 | TRBD2
CASSPTGGETQYF | TGCGCCAGCAGCCCGACAGGGGGAGAGACCCAGTACTTC | TRBJ2-5 | . | TRBV5-1 | TRBD1
CASSPWDRVPGANVLTF | TGTGCCAGCAGCCCGTGGGATCGGGTGCCTGGGGCCAACGTCCTGACTTTC | TRBJ2-6 | . | TRBV5-6 | .
CASSSWRGGTSGTYEQYF | TGTGCCAGCAGTAGCTGGAGGGGAGGGACTAGCGGGACCTACGAGCAGTACTTC | TRBJ2-7 | . | TRBV28 | TRBD2
CASRQYNEQFF | TGTGCCAGCAGACAGTACAATGAGCAGTTCTTC | TRBJ2-1 | . | TRBV11-2 | .
CASSFGSGQYGYTF | TGTGCCAGCAGCTTCGGGTCAGGGCAATATGGCTACACCTTC | TRBJ1-2 | . | TRBV5-6 | .
CASRWLGIGREQYF | TGTGCCAGCAGATGGTTAGGTATCGGGCGGGAGCAGTACTTC | TRBJ2-7 | . | TRBV2 | .
CASSLSGTTNNEQFF | TGCGCCAGCAGCTTATCCGGGACTACCAACAATGAGCAGTTCTTC | TRBJ2-1 | few | TRBV5-1 | TRBD2
CASSFLWGGRGSYNEQFF | TGTGCCAGCAGTTTTCTTTGGGGCGGGAGGGGATCCTACAATGAGCAGTTCTTC | TRBJ2-1 | . | TRBV28 | TRBD2
CASSYAKPSGSGEQYF | TGTGCCAGCAGTTACGCCAAGCCTAGCGGGAGTGGGGAGCAGTACTTC | TRBJ2-7 | . | TRBV6-6 | TRBD2
CASSPGTSGARETQYF | TGTGCCAGCTCACCGGGGACTAGCGGGGCCCGAGAGACCCAGTACTTC | TRBJ2-5 | . | TRBV18 | TRBD2
CASSPRPGLGSTDTQYF | TGTGCCAGCAGCCCTAGACCGGGACTAGGAAGCACAGATACGCAGTATTTT | TRBJ2-3 | . | TRBV7-3 | TRBD2